Each of the 30 T cell receptor beta chains below was sequenced from the same sample in a study of OX40 agonist ivuxolimab in advanced cancers. TCRdb keeps only in-frame clones here, not all; method: immunoSEQ multiplex PCR. The data contain around 23,000 clones, around 80% of them singletons. The sequenced sample was CD4+ or CD8+ T cells sorted from blood, obtained in a trial of the OX40 agonist ivuxolimab. These receptors all stem from an adult with an advanced solid tumor such as melanoma, head and neck, liver or kidney cancer.

The sample holds a few counts of this clone. This chain joins TRBV10-3 and TRBJ1-4, with D perhaps matching TRBD1 (6 bases). The CDR3 spans 13 residues. Germline V gene sequence: CDR1 ENHRY, CDR2 SYGVKD. V shed 4 bases and J shed 8 bases, with 11 bases lying between them. The CDR3 DNA sequence: TGTGCCATCAGTGGGGGGGGCGACGAAAAACTGTTTTTT. As protein: CAISGGGDEKLFF.

V gene TRBV9 combines with J gene TRBJ1-1; D unresolved. This CDR3 contains 15 residues. V lost 5 bases, J lost 3 bases, and 17 bases lay in between. CDR1 is SGDLS, CDR2 YYNGEE, per germline. CDR3: CASRKTPTTDTEAFF. CDR3 DNA: TGTGCCAGCAGGAAGACACCAACGACGGACACTGAAGCTTTCTTT. Based on the CDR3 plus reference TRBV9 and TRBJ1-1, the full variable domain is DSGVTQTPKHLITATGQRVTLRCSPRSGDLSVYWYQQSLDQGLQFLIQYYNGEERAKGNILERFSAQQFPDLHSELNLSSLELGDSALYFCASRKTPTTDTEAFFGQGTRLTVV.

This clone was counted between two and nine times. The rearrangement uses TRBV19 and TRBJ1-2, with 11 bases identical to TRBD1. Looked up from germline, CDR1 is LNHDA and CDR2 is SQIVND (reference sequence). The CDR3 is 16 amino acids. Trimming took 6 bases from V and 0 from J; bases not matched to a gene: 6. CDR3 region: CASSRDRGKSNYGYTF. The CDR3 DNA sequence: TGTGCCAGTAGCAGGGACAGGGGGAAGTCTAACTATGGCTACACCTTC.

For the CDR3, the DNA is TGTGCCACCAGCAGAGAGGTTTTCACTGAAGCTTTCTTT. This gives the protein CATSREVFTEAFF. The J gene is TRBJ1-1, the V gene TRBV15; D call uncertain. CDR1 and CDR2 (germline): LNHNV, YYDKDF (reference sequence). The CDR3 is made up of 13 amino acids. The germline V and J ends were trimmed by 0 bases and 4 bases, with 6 bases remaining between them.

V and J are TRBV7-9 and TRBJ2-3; maybe TRBD2 (7 bases). V lost 0 bases and J lost 4, with 11 bases in between. The CDR3 is 15 residues long. Germline lookup yields CDR1 SEHNR and CDR2 FQNEAQ (reference sequence). The CDR3 DNA is TGTGCCAGCAGCTTAGCGGGGGGGCCGGCAGATACGCAGTATTTT. The encoded protein is CASSLAGGPADTQYF.

This chain links TRBV29-1 with TRBJ1-3; D is uncertain. The CDR3 contains 15 residues. V lost 0 bases and J 4 bases, leaving 13 bases between the germline ends. Germline CDR1 and CDR2: SQVTM and ANQGSEA. The CDR3 DNA reads as TGCAGCGTTGAAGACCCTTTTGACGGAGGAAACACCATATATTTT. This sequence encodes CSVEDPFDGGNTIYF.

The chain is built from TRBV5-1 and TRBJ2-3, with TRBD1 as a possible D gene (6 bases). Per germline, CDR1 SGHRS and CDR2 YFSETQ. CDR3 length: 15 amino acids. Trimming removed 2 bases from V and 2 bases from J, with 12 bases in between. CDR3 nucleotides: TGCGCCAGCAGCTTCATGGGGGCATCCACAGATACGCAGTATTTT. Its protein product is CASSFMGASTDTQYF.

The rearrangement links TRBV6-7 to TRBJ2-7; 10 bases are shared with TRBD2. TRBV6-7 is placed among ORFs of uncertain function. The CDR3 is 17 residues long. Trimming removed 5 bases from V and 0 bases from J; junction bases left unmatched: 10. CDR3 in amino acids: CASSRSGASGGSYEQYF. The CDR3, as DNA: TGTGCCAGCAGTCGTTCGGGGGCTAGCGGGGGCTCCTACGAGCAGTACTTC.

The chain combines TRBV19 with TRBJ1-1; D perhaps matches TRBD1 (6 bases). Germline CDR1 and CDR2: LNHDA and SQIVND (reference sequence). The CDR3 is 15 amino acids. V was cut by 5 bases and J by 0 bases, with 13 bases left in between. The CDR3 DNA is TGTGCCAGTAGTTTCTTAAGGGGGATGAACACTGAAGCTTTCTTT. It specifies CASSFLRGMNTEAFF.

This chain uses TRBV6-6 with TRBJ1-5, with D possibly being TRBD1 (5 bases). The length of the CDR3 is 13 residues. Germline V lookup: CDR1 MNHNY, CDR2 SVGAGI (reference sequence). The V gene lost 6 bases and the J gene lost 2 bases, with 8 bases spanning the gap. In DNA form, the CDR3 reads TGTGCCAGCAGGGGGCCGGGCAATCAGCCCCAGCATTTT. It is translated as CASRGPGNQPQHF.

The V gene is TRBV14, the J gene TRBJ1-1, with D unresolved. This CDR3 region has 13 residues. Germline V gives CDR1 SGHDN, CDR2 FVKESK. The V end was cut by 1 base, the J end by 6 bases, with 9 bases between. The CDR3 nucleotides read TGTGCCAGCAGCCAAGGCCTTCCCGCTGAAGCTTTCTTT. It codes for CASSQGLPAEAFF.

V usage is TRBV19 and J usage is TRBJ1-1; 10 positions match TRBD1. Germline CDR1 reads LNHDA; CDR2 reads SQIVND (reference sequence). Trimming took 6 bases from V and 7 from J; bases not matched to a gene: 8. This CDR3 has 14 amino acids. CDR3 loop: CASRGGQGSGEAFF. Here the CDR3 DNA reads TGTGCCAGTAGAGGGGGACAGGGGTCTGGTGAAGCTTTCTTT. The variable domain in full, with the rest retrieved from reference TRBV19 and TRBJ1-1, is DGGITQSPKYLFRKEGQNVTLSCEQNLNHDAMYWYRQDPGQGLRLIYYSQIVNDFQKGDIAEGYSVSREKKESFPLTVTSAQKNPTAFYLCASRGGQGSGEAFFGQGTRLTVV.

This chain links TRBV7-3 with TRBJ1-2, with 9 bases identical to TRBD1. CDR1 is SGHTA and CDR2 is FQGTGA in the germline V gene. The CDR3 totals 15 residues. Trimming took 5 bases from V and 7 from J; bases not matched to a gene: 11. The CDR3 DNA sequence: TGTGCCAGCAGCCCTGGACAGGGGTCCACAGGTGGCTACACCTTC. Amino acid sequence: CASSPGQGSTGGYTF.

There are a few counts of this clone. The rearrangement links TRBV4-1 to TRBJ1-1; 8 positions agree with TRBD1. V was pared by 0 bases and J by 4 bases, with 4 bases of the junction left unmatched. The CDR3 extends over 15 amino acids. The germline gives CDR1 MGHRA, CDR2 YSYEKL. CDR3 sequence reads: CASSQEDREGTEAFF. CDR3 in DNA: TGCGCCAGCAGCCAAGAGGACAGGGAGGGCACTGAAGCTTTCTTT.

The CDR3 loop reads CASSPHGQGLDTQYF. CDR3 coding DNA: TGTGCCAGCAGTCCTCACGGCCAGGGCCTTGATACGCAGTATTTT. J is TRBJ2-3 and V is TRBV28; a possible D gene is TRBD1 (5 bases). Trimming pared 5 bases from V and 6 bases from J, leaving 18 bases between. Germline V gene lookup returns CDR1 MDHEN and CDR2 SYDVKM. This CDR3 is 15 amino acids long.

The chain couples TRBV7-9 to TRBJ2-1; TRBD2 matches at 10 bases. Germline V lookup: CDR1 SEHNR, CDR2 FQNEAQ (reference sequence). The ends lost 2 bases at V and 9 bases at J; junction bases unmatched: 4. There are 14 residues in the CDR3. CDR3 amino acids: CASSLSGGAGEQFF. DNA for the CDR3: TGTGCCAGCAGCTTAAGCGGGGGGGCCGGTGAGCAGTTCTTC.

V and J are TRBV18 and TRBJ2-3, with 8 bases identical to TRBD1. V gave up 5 bases and J gave up 2 bases; unmatched junction bases: 12. From germline, CDR1 is KGHSH and CDR2 LQKENI. The CDR3 is 17 residues long. The DNA for the CDR3 is TGTGCCAGCTCAACGACAGGGGCCCAAAGTTACACAGATACGCAGTATTTT. Amino acids: CASSTTGAQSYTDTQYF.

The genes are TRBV9 and TRBJ1-6; 7 nucleotides match TRBD1. V lost 2 bases and J lost 10; bases outside the gene matches: 9. CDR1 SGDLS and CDR2 YYNGEE come from the germline V gene. CDR3 length: 15 amino acids. CDR3 sequence (DNA): TGTGCCAGCAGCGTCGCGACAGGGAGTACGTCACCCCTCCACTTT. Amino acids: CASSVATGSTSPLHF.

This rearrangement joins TRBV5-4 to TRBJ1-1; 10 bases line up with TRBD1. The CDR3 consists of 15 residues. CDR1 and CDR2 from the germline V gene are SGHNT and YYREEE (reference sequence). The J segment lost 6 bases and the V segment lost 5 bases, leaving 10 bases of the junction unmatched. The CDR3 sequence is CASSSGDRGKAEAFF. CDR3 nucleotide sequence: TGTGCCAGCAGTAGCGGGGACAGGGGAAAGGCTGAAGCTTTCTTT.

The chain is built from TRBV7-9 and TRBJ1-1; D perhaps matches TRBD1 (6 bases). The CDR3 consists of 15 residues. The V gene lost 4 bases and the J gene lost 2 bases, with 14 bases spanning the gap. Germline V gene data show CDR1 as SEHNR and CDR2 as FQNEAQ (reference sequence). CDR3 DNA sequence: TGTGCCAGCAGCTCCGTACAGGGCTTAAACACTGAAGCTTTCTTT. Its translation: CASSSVQGLNTEAFF.

DNA of the CDR3: TGTGCCACCAGCAGACATCAGAGCTCTGGGGCCAACGTCCTGACTTTC. It encodes CATSRHQSSGANVLTF. The chain carries TRBV15 and TRBJ2-6; D gene uncertain. The germline V and J ends were trimmed by 2 bases and 0 bases, with 8 bases remaining between them. CDR3 length: 16 residues. The germline gives CDR1 LNHNV, CDR2 YYDKDF (reference sequence). Looking up the rest from reference TRBV15 and TRBJ2-6 gives the full variable domain: DAMVIQNPRYQVTQFGKPVTLSCSQTLNHNVMYWYQQKSSQAPKLLFHYYDKDFNNEADTPDNFQSRRPNTSFCFLDIRSPGLGDTAMYLCATSRHQSSGANVLTFGAGSRLTVL.

CDR3 DNA sequence: TGCGCCAGCAGCTTACCGGGACAGGGGGATTCACCCCTCCACTTT. Its protein is CASSLPGQGDSPLHF. This rearrangement joins TRBV5-1 to TRBJ1-6; TRBD1 matches 11 bases. The CDR3 length is 15 residues. The trim removed 2 bases at V and 8 bases at J, leaving 3 bases unmatched. The V gene's germline CDR1 is SGHRS and CDR2 YFSETQ. The variable domain in full, with the rest retrieved from reference TRBV5-1 and TRBJ1-6, is KAGVTQTPRYLIKTRGQQVTLSCSPISGHRSVSWYQQTPGQGLQFLFEYFSETQRNKGNFPGRFSGRQFSNSRSEMNVSTLELGDSALYLCASSLPGQGDSPLHFGNGTRLTVT.

This chain joins TRBV6-5 and TRBJ1-6; TRBD1 aligns across 7 bases. This CDR3 has 15 amino acids. V trimming: 0 bases; J trimming: 9 bases; junction bases outside the gene matches: 5. Germline loops: CDR1 MNHEY, CDR2 SVGAGI. CDR3 DNA: TGTGCCAGCAGTTACTCGAGCAGGGGGGGTTCACCCCTCCACTTT. It translates to CASSYSSRGGSPLHF.

V is TRBV14 and J is TRBJ2-1; possibly TRBD2 for D (7 bases). V was shortened by 1 base and J by 10 bases, with 17 bases between the two germline ends. The V gene's germline CDR1 is SGHDN and CDR2 FVKESK. The CDR3 extends over 15 amino acids. CDR3 amino acids: CASSQGTGGRLEQFF. CDR3 DNA sequence: TGTGCCAGCAGCCAAGGAACGGGGGGCAGGCTCGAGCAGTTCTTC.

The chain combines TRBV12-5 with TRBJ1-3; 7 bases match TRBD1. J gave up 0 bases and V 6 bases, and 11 bases lay outside the gene matches. This CDR3 comprises 17 residues. CDR1 and CDR2 from the germline V gene are LGHNT and FRNRAP. CDR3 in amino acids: CASGRLPDRVSGNTIYF. The CDR3 coding sequence is TGTGCTAGTGGGCGACTTCCAGACAGGGTCTCTGGAAACACCATATATTTT.

The chain uses TRBV5-4 and TRBJ2-3; D gene uncertain. V lost 3 bases, J lost 8 bases, and 10 bases lay in between. The CDR3 loop spans 12 amino acids. Per the germline V gene, CDR1 is SGHNT and CDR2 is YYREEE (reference sequence). The CDR3 DNA sequence: TGTGCCAGCAGCTCCTTAGCCGGTACGCAGTATTTT. Amino acid sequence: CASSSLAGTQYF.

The V call is TRBV7-3, the J call TRBJ2-3; TRBD2 is a possible D gene (5 bases). The germline gives CDR1 SGHTA, CDR2 FQGTGA. CDR3 length: 17 residues. V gave up 1 base and J gave up 5 bases, with 19 bases separating them. Here the CDR3 reads CASSLSLPGVSLDTQYF. The CDR3 nucleotides read TGTGCCAGCAGCTTAAGCCTCCCCGGGGTTAGTTTAGATACGCAGTATTTT.

J is TRBJ2-4 and V is TRBV10-2; 14 bases match TRBD2. CDR3 length equals 18 residues. V trimming: 6 bases; J trimming: 0 bases; junction bases outside the gene matches: 7. Germline CDR1 WSHSY, CDR2 SAAADI. Written as DNA, the CDR3 is TGCGCCAGCAGGTCGGGACTAGCGGGAGAAGTAGCCAAAAACATTCAGTACTTC. This encodes CASRSGLAGEVAKNIQYF.

A note on this clone: Other nucleotide sequences in the sample specify the same CDR3. The V gene is TRBV5-4, the J gene TRBJ2-2; D is ambiguous. Germline loops: CDR1 SGHNT, CDR2 YYREEE (reference sequence). The CDR3 loop spans 12 amino acids. Trimming took 4 bases from V and 6 from J, leaving 7 bases between them. CDR3 coding DNA: TGTGCCAGCAGCCTAGGGTCCGGGGAGCTGTTTTTT. Residues: CASSLGSGELFF.

The V and J genes are TRBV5-6 and TRBJ2-1; the match to TRBD2 covers 7 bases. There are 14 residues in the CDR3. CDR1 is SGHDT, CDR2 YYEEEE, per germline. The ends lost 4 bases at V and 2 bases at J; junction bases unmatched: 3. The CDR3 protein is CASSIGTTYNEQFF. DNA for the CDR3: TGTGCCAGCAGCATCGGGACTACCTACAATGAGCAGTTCTTC. The whole variable domain, filled in from reference TRBV5-6 and TRBJ2-1, reads DAGVTQSPTHLIKTRGQQVTLRCSPKSGHDTVSWYQQALGQGPQFIFQYYEEEERQRGNFPDRFSGHQFPNYSSELNVNALLLGDSALYLCASSIGTTYNEQFFGPGTRLTVL.